These T cell receptor beta chains were read from a single sample in a study of blood T cell repertoires in COVID-19. The protocol was immunoSEQ multiplex PCR, while the TCRdb copy is restricted to in-frame clones and leaves out a portion. Of around 64,000 clones listed, 91% are singletons. Material: peripheral blood. The receptors were gathered from a human donor in a cohort sampled during active COVID-19. CDR3s include the opening cysteine and the closing phenylalanine or tryptophan. The D gene is left open where the match is weak. A row's size may be missing; if present it is once, few, many or a size class.

abundance	len	d_gene	v_gene	j_gene	CDR3nt	CDR3aa
NA	15	TRBD1	TRBV7-9	TRBJ2-1	TGTGCCAGCAGCGTCAGGGGGCGCAGAAGGAATGAGCAGTTCTTC	CASSVRGRRRNEQFF
NA	15	TRBD1	TRBV24-1	TRBJ1-2	TGTGCCACCAGTGATTTGCCCGACAGGGGGGAAGGCTACACCTTC	CATSDLPDRGEGYTF
NA	16	NA	TRBV3-1/TRBV3-2	TRBJ2-2	TGTGCCAGCAGCCCACCTGTTGGAGATAACACCGGGGAGCTGTTTTTT	CASSPPVGDNTGELFF
NA	15	TRBD1	TRBV6-2/TRBV6-3	TRBJ2-7	TGTGCCAGCAGCCTGAGGGGACAGGGTTCATACGAGCAGTACTTC	CASSLRGQGSYEQYF
NA	17	TRBD2	TRBV30	TRBJ2-1	TGTGCCTGGACTCGGCGGGGGGGTGCCTACCTTTCCGGTGAGCAGTTCTTC	CAWTRRGGAYLSGEQFF
NA	14	TRBD1	TRBV11-3	TRBJ1-2	TGTGCCAGCAGCTTAGGTACAGGGGAAGACGGCTACACCTTC	CASSLGTGEDGYTF
NA	16	NA	TRBV5-1	TRBJ1-4	TGCGCCAGCAGCTTTTCGACAGATCCCTTTAATGAAAAACTGTTTTTT	CASSFSTDPFNEKLFF
NA	14	TRBD1	TRBV27	TRBJ1-2	TGTGCCAGCAGTTCGGGACAGCATAACTATGGCTACACCTTC	CASSSGQHNYGYTF
medium-sized	13	NA	TRBV27	TRBJ2-3	TGTGCCAGCAGCCCCTACAGCACAGATACGCAGTATTTT	CASSPYSTDTQYF
NA	14	TRBD1	TRBV19	TRBJ1-5	TGTGCCAGTAGTACGACAGGGGGCAATCAGCCCCAGCATTTT	CASSTTGGNQPQHF
NA	15	NA	TRBV6-5	TRBJ1-2	TGTGCCAGCACCCTACTCCCCCCGGCCAGGGTTAGCTACACCTTC	CASTLLPPARVSYTF
once	16	NA	TRBV21-1	TRBJ2-3	TGTGCCAGCAGCGCAAGCGGGGGGGATGCGACAGATACGCAGTATTTT	CASSASGGDATDTQYF
NA	14	TRBD1	TRBV5-5	TRBJ1-5	TGTGCCAGCAGCCTGACAGGGAACAATCAGCCCCAGCATTTT	CASSLTGNNQPQHF
NA	14	NA	TRBV5-1	TRBJ2-5	TGCGCCAGCAGCGGGGGAGGACGGGCGGAGACCCAGTACTTC	CASSGGGRAETQYF
NA	14	NA	TRBV19	TRBJ1-1	TGTGCCAGTAGTAACAGGGCCATGAACACTGAAGCTTTCTTT	CASSNRAMNTEAFF
NA	13	NA	TRBV29-1	TRBJ2-3	TGCAGCGTTGATGGGCCGGGGACAGATACGCAGTATTTT	CSVDGPGTDTQYF
NA	11	NA	TRBV6-6	TRBJ1-2	TGTGCCAGCTATATCTCGGGTGGCTACACCTTC	CASYISGGYTF
NA	14	NA	TRBV28	TRBJ1-2	TGTGCCAGCAAAGCGGGAAACGCTAACTATGGCTACACCTTC	CASKAGNANYGYTF
NA	14	NA	TRBV7-2	TRBJ2-2	TGTGCCAGCAGCTCGGGGGGCCCGGCACGGGAGCTGTTTTTT	CASSSGGPARELFF
NA	15	NA	TRBV7-6	TRBJ2-3	TGTGCCAGCAGCTTAGCGAGGGCCGACACAGATACGCAGTATTTT	CASSLARADTDTQYF
NA	14	TRBD2	TRBV5-1	TRBJ2-7	TGCGCCAGCAGCTTGGCAGCGGGAGATGGTGAGCAGTACTTC	CASSLAAGDGEQYF
once	15	TRBD1	TRBV5-1	TRBJ1-4	TGCGCCAGCAGCTTGGCGGGGACAGGGAATGAAAAACTGTTTTTT	CASSLAGTGNEKLFF
NA	11	TRBD1	TRBV6-4	TRBJ1-5	TGTGGGGCAGGGGGCACTCAGCCCCAGCATTTT	CGAGGTQPQHF
NA	13	NA	TRBV6-5	TRBJ1-1	TGTGCCAGCAGTAATCAGCTACAGGGAGAAGCTTTCTTT	CASSNQLQGEAFF
once	13	TRBD2	TRBV6-6	TRBJ2-3	TGTGCCAGCACCGGGACTAGCGCAAATACGCAGTATTTT	CASTGTSANTQYF
NA	14	TRBD1	TRBV14	TRBJ1-1	TGTGCCAGCAGTCCCCGGACAGGAGGGACTGAAGCTTTCTTT	CASSPRTGGTEAFF
NA	16	TRBD1	TRBV11-2	TRBJ1-4	TGTGCCAGCAGCCGTGGACAGGGCGCAACTAATGAAAAACTGTTTTTT	CASSRGQGATNEKLFF
NA	16	TRBD1	TRBV9	TRBJ2-5	TGTGCCAGCAGCCCCCACTCGGGACAGGGGCAAGAGACCCAGTACTTC	CASSPHSGQGQETQYF
NA	16	NA	TRBV30	TRBJ1-4	TGTGCCTGGAGTGGAACGTCTGCAGCGAGGTGGGAAAAACTGTTTTTT	CAWSGTSAARWEKLFF
NA	16	TRBD1	TRBV6-2/TRBV6-3	TRBJ1-1	TGTGCCAGCAGTTATATGCTTAGAGGGACAGGGAGTTCGGCTTTCTTT	CASSYMLRGTGSSAFF
NA	15	TRBD1	TRBV7-9	TRBJ2-7	TGTGCCAGCAGCTCCACCCTGACAGGGGACTACGAGCAGTACTTC	CASSSTLTGDYEQYF
NA	16	TRBD2	TRBV6-1	TRBJ2-7	TGTGCCAGCAGGGAATCTAGCGGGGGGAGCTCCTACGAGCAGTACTTC	CASRESSGGSSYEQYF
NA	17	TRBD2	TRBV27	TRBJ2-7	TGTGCCAGCACATCCCTAATACTAGCGGGAGTCCCCTACGAGCAGTACTTC	CASTSLILAGVPYEQYF
NA	15	NA	TRBV28	TRBJ2-3	TGTGCCAGCAGTTTATCCGGGAGTCGGGTAAATACGCAGTATTTT	CASSLSGSRVNTQYF
NA	14	TRBD1	TRBV3-1/TRBV3-2	TRBJ2-2	TGTGCCAGCAGCCGGGACAGGGGAACCGGGGAGCTGTTTTTT	CASSRDRGTGELFF
NA	18	NA	TRBV4-2	TRBJ2-2	TGTGCCAGCAGCCCCACCCTCAGGGTGGAAGGCAACACCGGGGAGCTGTTTTTT	CASSPTLRVEGNTGELFF
NA	16	NA	TRBV28	TRBJ2-1	TGTGCCAGCAGTTTACAGGGGGGCGGAACATACAATGAGCAGTTCTTC	CASSLQGGGTYNEQFF
NA	13	NA	TRBV7-9	TRBJ2-7	TGTGCCAGCGAGCGGACCGATGGCTACGAGCAGTACTTC	CASERTDGYEQYF
NA	15	NA	TRBV9	TRBJ2-3	TGTGCCAGCAGCGTAGGGACACGGAGCACAGATACGCAGTATTTT	CASSVGTRSTDTQYF
NA	15	TRBD2	TRBV29-1	TRBJ2-1	TGCAGCGTTGTAGGTAGCGGGAGGCTCGGTGGTGAGCAGTTCTTC	CSVVGSGRLGGEQFF
NA	16	NA	TRBV9	TRBJ2-3	TGTGCCAGCAGCGTCCCGCCGTTGGGCGGCACAGATACGCAGTATTTT	CASSVPPLGGTDTQYF
NA	15	NA	TRBV7-6	TRBJ2-1	TGTGCCAGCAGCTTAGCGTTCGGTTTCTTCAATGAGCAGTTCTTC	CASSLAFGFFNEQFF
NA	15	TRBD1	TRBV28	TRBJ1-6	TGTGCCAGCAGTCCCCGGACAGGAGGGGCCTCACCCCTCCACTTT	CASSPRTGGASPLHF
NA	15	TRBD2	TRBV5-4	TRBJ2-7	TGTGCCAGCAGTCACACTAGCGGGGGGGCCTACGAGCAGTACTTC	CASSHTSGGAYEQYF
NA	15	NA	TRBV28	TRBJ2-7	TGTGCCAGCAGTCTTACGAGACAGGACTCCTACGAGCAGTACTTC	CASSLTRQDSYEQYF
NA	16	TRBD2	TRBV28	TRBJ2-1	TGTGCCAGCAGTTACGGGACTAGCGGAGGGTACAATGAGCAGTTCTTC	CASSYGTSGGYNEQFF
once	15	NA	TRBV7-6	TRBJ1-1	TGTGCCAGCAGCTTAGTAGTTGGCGGGAGCACTGAAGCTTTCTTT	CASSLVVGGSTEAFF
NA	13	TRBD2	TRBV7-9	TRBJ2-5	TGTGCCAGCAGCCGTGGGAGGGGAGAGACCCAGTACTTC	CASSRGRGETQYF
once	16	NA	TRBV27	TRBJ2-7	TGTGCCAGCAGTTTACAGGGGACCGGGGCCCTCTACGAGCAGTACTTC	CASSLQGTGALYEQYF
NA	15	TRBD2	TRBV9	TRBJ2-3	TGTGCCAGCAGCGTCCGGGAGGGCCAAGCAGATACGCAGTATTTT	CASSVREGQADTQYF
NA	11	NA	TRBV30	TRBJ2-3	TGTGCCCGGAGATCCCGGGATACGCAGTATTTT	CARRSRDTQYF
NA	16	NA	TRBV3-1/TRBV3-2	TRBJ2-7	TGTGCCAGCAGCCAAGCCTGGGCAGGGGAGAACTACGAGCAGTACTTC	CASSQAWAGENYEQYF
NA	15	TRBD1	TRBV19	TRBJ2-1	TGTGCCAGTAGTCTAGACAGGGGCCCCGACAATGAGCAGTTCTTC	CASSLDRGPDNEQFF
NA	17	TRBD1	TRBV10-3	TRBJ1-5	TGTGCCATCAGTGAGAGGGGTGGGACAGGGGGAAATCAGCCCCAGCATTTT	CAISERGGTGGNQPQHF